Many counts were recorded for the clone carrying this TCR beta chain. Antigen: not known. These data originate in a study of T cells in Graves' hyperthyroidism and ophthalmopathy. Study in general: Blood from the periphery was taken at initial diagnosis, before any treatment.

Broader study findings: For ophthalmopathy, model prediction preceded onset by a median about six months.

The investigators amplified TCR beta CDR3 regions from RNA transcripts. HTBI primers were used for first-round RT-PCR of the TCR CDR3. MiXCR was run by TCRdb on the multiplex PCR reads, yielding one entry per CDR3 protein. The data show 600,000 to 650,000 distinct CDR3 sequences, about 16% seen once. Germline assignment: CDR1 DFQATT and CDR2 SNEGSKA (reference sequence). The CDR3 spans 13 residues. Trimming removed 2 bases from V and 2 bases from J, with 9 bases in between. V is TRBV20-1 and J is TRBJ2-5; D gene unclear. The clonotype originates from a woman aged 30 to 39 with Graves' hyperthyroidism. Source material: blood. CDR3 loop: CSARISGQETQYF. CDR3 bases: TGCAGTGCTAGAATATCAGGTCAAGAGACCCAGTACTTC.